This T cell receptor (beta chain) comes out of a study of STAT5B mutations in CD4+ large granular lymphocyte leukemia. Whole-study findings and limits: Without putative leukemic clones, patient CD4-sorted repertoires remained more clonal than healthy CD4+ repertoires. Compared with healthy controls (2/35), patient top clones favored TRBV06 (8/27). The CD4+ versus CD8+ T-LGLL clonality difference may reflect limited sample size.

A note on this clone: Its antigen is unidentified.

The protocol was immunoSEQ multiplex PCR, while the TCRdb copy is restricted to in-frame clones and leaves out a portion. The sample has 40,000 to 45,000 clones; 81% are singletons. Healthy controls were blood donor buffy coats. CDR1 is MGHRA, CDR2 YSYEKL, per germline. Losses at the gene ends were 4 bases for V and 5 bases for J; bases not matched to a gene: 7. The CDR3 contains 16 residues. The V gene is TRBV4-1, the J gene TRBJ2-5; 13 bases align to TRBD2. The clonotype comes from a human donor in good health. Sequencing was carried out using CD4+ T cells from blood buffy coats. As DNA, the CDR3 is TGCGCCAGCAGCCCGTCGACTAGCGGGGGGAGGGAGACCCAGTACTTC. It encodes CASSPSTSGGRETQYF.